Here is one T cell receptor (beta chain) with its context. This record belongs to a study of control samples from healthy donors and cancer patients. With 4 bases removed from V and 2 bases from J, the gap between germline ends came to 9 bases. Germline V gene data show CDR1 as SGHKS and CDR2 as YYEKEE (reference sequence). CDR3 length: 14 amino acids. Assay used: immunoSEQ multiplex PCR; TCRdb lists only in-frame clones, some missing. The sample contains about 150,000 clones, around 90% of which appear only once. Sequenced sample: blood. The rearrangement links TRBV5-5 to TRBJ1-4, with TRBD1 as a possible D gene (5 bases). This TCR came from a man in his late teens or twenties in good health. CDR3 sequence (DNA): TGTGCCAGCAGCGGGGGACTGACTAATGAAAAACTGTTTTTT. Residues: CASSGGLTNEKLFF.